The 10 T cell receptor beta chains reported below all come from one sample, sequenced in a study of cytomegalovirus exposure and HLA in healthy donors. PCR amplification relied on 60 Vbeta primers (plus 13 Jbeta primers). Sequencing was performed with immunoSEQ multiplex PCR; in TCRdb, only in-frame clones are kept and a portion is missing. The table records about 180,000 clones, 78% of them present only once. The source material was PBMCs. The receptors originated from a woman in her 50s in good health and CMV-seropositive.

The chain uses TRBV19 and TRBJ1-5, with D possibly TRBD1 on 6 matching bases. The V gene's germline CDR1 is LNHDA and CDR2 SQIVND (reference sequence). The CDR3 has 15 amino acids. Trimming removed 4 bases from V and 3 bases from J, with 13 bases in between. CDR3 in DNA: TGTGCCAGTAGTAGACAGGCGGGAGACAATCAGCCCCAGCATTTT. This codes for CASSRQAGDNQPQHF.

V is TRBV2 and J is TRBJ2-2; D might be TRBD2 (5 bases). This CDR3 spans 14 amino acids. V was trimmed by 6 bases and J by 4 bases, leaving 12 bases between them. Germline CDR1 and CDR2: SNHLY and FYNNEI. The CDR3 sequence is CASRREVGTGELFF. The DNA of the CDR3 is TGTGCCAGCAGGAGGGAAGTGGGCACCGGGGAGCTGTTTTTT.

The gene calls are TRBV5-6 and TRBJ2-5, with 9 positions matching TRBD1. V dropped 4 bases and J dropped 3; count of bases not matched to a gene: 1. CDR1 and CDR2 from the germline V gene are SGHDT and YYEEEE. CDR3 length: 13 amino acids. CDR3 residues: CASSRQGEETQYF. DNA of the CDR3: TGTGCCAGCAGCCGACAGGGGGAAGAGACCCAGTACTTC.

The chain joins TRBV29-1 to TRBJ2-1, with 10 bases aligning to TRBD2. The CDR3 loop spans 14 amino acids. V gave up 2 bases and J gave up 9 bases; unmatched junction bases: 7. Germline CDR1 SQVTM, CDR2 ANQGSEA. CDR3 loop: CSVELGAGGIEQFF. In DNA, the CDR3 is TGCAGCGTTGAATTGGGAGCGGGAGGGATTGAGCAGTTCTTC.

This clone came up a few times. The chain joins TRBV6-5 to TRBJ1-6; D not certain. Germline CDR1 and CDR2: MNHEY and SVGAGI. Trimming left V 6 bases short and J 8 bases short, with 8 bases between. The CDR3 is made up of 12 amino acids. CDR3 sequence reads: CASREGDSPLHF. CDR3 DNA sequence: TGTGCCAGCAGGGAAGGAGATTCACCCCTCCACTTT.

This clone appeared a few times. The V gene is TRBV4-2, the J gene TRBJ2-1; TRBD2 agrees at 13 bases. Germline CDR1 LGHNA, CDR2 YNFKEQ. J was trimmed by 5 bases and V by 3 bases; bases with no gene match: 7. The CDR3 extends over 17 amino acids. DNA of the CDR3: TGTGCCAGCAGCCAGGACTCCGGACTAGCGGGGGACAATGAGCAGTTCTTC. This encodes CASSQDSGLAGDNEQFF.

The chain uses TRBV5-1 and TRBJ1-5, with TRBD1 identical over 9 bases. CDR3 length: 16 amino acids. The V and J ends lost 5 bases and 0 bases, in that order; junction bases with no gene match: 6. Germline V lookup: CDR1 SGHRS, CDR2 YFSETQ. The CDR3 region has the DNA TGCGCCAGCAGTCCCGGGACAGGGAGTAGCAATCAGCCCCAGCATTTT. It translates to CASSPGTGSSNQPQHF.

The V call is TRBV4-3, the J call TRBJ2-1; D is possibly TRBD2 (5 bases). Deletions cut 2 bases from V and 0 bases from J, with 14 bases between. The CDR3 covers 17 residues. The germline gives CDR1 LGHNA, CDR2 YSLEER. CDR3 residues: CASSQSTGITSYNEQFF. Here the CDR3 DNA reads TGCGCCAGCAGCCAAAGTACCGGGATAACCTCCTACAATGAGCAGTTCTTC.

The V and J genes are TRBV9 and TRBJ2-1, with D perhaps matching TRBD1 (5 bases). The CDR3 contains 14 residues. Germline V gene sequence: CDR1 SGDLS, CDR2 YYNGEE. The germline V and J ends were trimmed by 0 bases and 5 bases, with 9 bases remaining between them. CDR3 sequence reads: CASSVGPTDNEQFF. CDR3 DNA sequence: TGTGCCAGCAGCGTAGGGCCGACAGACAATGAGCAGTTCTTC.

V gene TRBV28 combines with J gene TRBJ1-5, with 7 positions matching TRBD1. J lost 4 bases, V lost 6 bases, and 9 bases had no gene match. The CDR3 extends over 15 amino acids. Germline assignment: CDR1 MDHEN and CDR2 SYDVKM. This CDR3 is CASSTRTGLNQPQHF. The CDR3 region has the DNA TGTGCCAGCAGCACCAGGACAGGCCTGAATCAGCCCCAGCATTTT.